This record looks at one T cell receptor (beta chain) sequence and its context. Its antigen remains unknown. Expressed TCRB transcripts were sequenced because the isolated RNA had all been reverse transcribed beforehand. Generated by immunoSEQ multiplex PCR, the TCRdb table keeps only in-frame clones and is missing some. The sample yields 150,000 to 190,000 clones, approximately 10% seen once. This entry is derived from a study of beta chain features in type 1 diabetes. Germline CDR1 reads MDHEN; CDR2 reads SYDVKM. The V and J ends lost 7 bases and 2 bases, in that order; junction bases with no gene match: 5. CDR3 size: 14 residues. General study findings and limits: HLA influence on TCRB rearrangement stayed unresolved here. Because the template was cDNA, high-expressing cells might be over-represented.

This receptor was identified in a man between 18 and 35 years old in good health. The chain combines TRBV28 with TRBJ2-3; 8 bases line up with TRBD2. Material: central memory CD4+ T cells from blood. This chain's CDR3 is CASKGGRHTDTQYF. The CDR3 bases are TGTGCCAGCAAAGGCGGGAGGCACACAGATACGCAGTATTTT.